This TCR beta chain was identified in a study of T-cell memory formation after mild COVID-19. V was pared by 0 bases and J by 4 bases, with 4 bases of the junction left unmatched. The CDR3 has 16 residues. From germline, CDR1 is LGHNA and CDR2 YSLEER. This clonotype came up a few times. TCRdb passed the 5' RACE reads through MiXCR, listing each CDR3 protein once. The sample holds 85,000 to 130,000 distinct CDR3 sequences; approximately 15% are singletons and the top ten take around 28%. J is TRBJ2-2 and V is TRBV4-3, with 8 bases aligning to TRBD1. This TCR was sampled from an adult woman who had mild COVID-19 (a few samples of this study predate the infection). Cell type and time point are not known. The sequencing input was PBMCs or a T cell subset sorted from them (not recorded which). CDR3 in DNA: TGCGCCAGCAGCCAAGACAGGGGGCAAGGCACCGGGGAGCTGTTTTTT. Translation gives CASSQDRGQGTGELFF.